This TCR beta chain was obtained from a study of T cells in women clearing cervical HPV infection (dated by TCRdb to about 2018). Regarding the study in general: Cases were 20 to 25 women with histologically confirmed HPV16-related CIN3 or worse, including a couple of invasive cancers. Among cases, blood sampling came a median of approximately 150 days after lesion detection, with an interquartile range of roughly 85 to 200 days. Cases and controls were matched on year of sample collection and on age within five years. Blood from cases was collected at the visit at which the lesion was first identified, whereas blood from controls was collected once infection was no longer detected. Quality controls consisted of five blinded duplicates per group, for a total of 60 or so samples made up of approximately 50 participants and roughly 10 replicates. The parent cohort enrolled 8,500 to 13,000 women aged 18 or older in Guanacaste, Costa Rica, during about 1992 to 1994 and followed them for over six years. The roughly 23 controls were women who cleared a single incident HPV16 infection within 12 months without developing precancer or cancer. Because only a few women had HLA typing data, the possibility that HLA type acted as a confounder could not be ruled out. Nested within Costa Rica's Guanacaste HPV Natural History Study, an exploratory proof-of-principle case-control study compared TCR repertoires across cervical HPV16 outcomes. Cases had a median age of approximately 34 years and controls had a median age of around 41, with no significant differences in baseline characteristics. Broad study findings and their caveats: The cross-sectional design could not show whether the associations came before the infection or were a result of it, and neither effector/memory subsets nor HPV-specific T cells were isolated. Significantly higher TCR repertoire richness was observed in CIN3+ cases than in controls across sequencing depths, whereas no difference in evenness was found. Cases had lower TRBV6-7 relative abundance than controls (0.11% versus 0.16%; Bonferroni P = 0.0008). Because T-cell numbers per sample were unknown, differences in richness could reflect varying T-cell content rather than repertoire biology. Random forest classifiers combining richness and V gene abundances distinguished cases from controls with an estimated AUC of less than 0.9.

TCR beta CDR3 regions were amplified by multiplex PCR using the immunoSEQ assay from an average of 1200 ng genomic DNA per sample. The assay corrected primer bias using a complete synthetic TCR repertoire to establish an amplification baseline. Amplicons were sequenced on the Illumina platform. From the authors' description of their analysis: Sequence errors were corrected by clustering with frequency ratios and a modified nearest-neighbor algorithm, and the sequences were then analyzed in the immunoSEQ Analyzer using IMGT gene definitions. At each rarefaction depth, TCR richness and evenness were averaged across 20 rarefaction repeats, and any sample with fewer sequences than the depth was left out. V, D and J gene relative abundances were compared between groups with Wilcoxon rank sum tests, applying FDR correction. An intraclass correlation of about 96% for TCR richness and an average of around 71% across some 69 gene segments were obtained from the blinded duplicates. The immuneACCESS repertoire file appears here via TCRdb, limited to in-frame rearrangements. These files lack a portion of the clones; in checked studies, under half of the deficit traces to unresolved V genes, and the cause of the others is not known. V, J and clone size are those of that table, while D and trimming were read from the DNA. Per the sample table, the count is over 45,000 clones. The ten largest clonotypes hold around 1.6% of the sample.

V and J lose 6 bases and 2 bases, and a span of 23 bases separates them. Including the terminal cysteine and phenylalanine, the CDR3 comprises 16 residues. The DNA covers only part of the CDR3, 39 bases in frame from base 1. CDR1 and CDR2 are read off the germline V gene (reference sequence) as DFQATT and SNEGSKA. Every participant had a single incident cervical HPV16 infection, and women with prevalent HPV16 infections were excluded. Cervical HPV DNA was detected with MY09/MY11 PCR, and genotyping was done by dot-blot hybridization. Fifteen mL of heparinized blood was centrifuged, after which the buffy coat was aliquoted, frozen at -30 degrees C, and then stored at -80 degrees C. Genomic DNA was extracted from buffy coat specimens using QIAGEN kits. Points on this clone: It has no known antigen specificity. The observed sequence ends 3 residues before the CDR3 terminus, with the missing tail filled in from the germline J gene.

The source of this sequence is a woman aged 18 to 75 with a cervical HPV16 infection that either progressed to CIN3+ or cleared (not recorded which). The sequencing sample was made of blood buffy coat. Recombination connected TRBV20-1 to TRBJ2-7; tentative D gene TRBD1, with 5 bases matching. The CDR3 amino acid sequence is: CSADPYDSSKTYEQYF. CDR3 DNA (partial): TGCAGTGCCGACCCCTATGACAGCTCTAAGACCTACGAG.